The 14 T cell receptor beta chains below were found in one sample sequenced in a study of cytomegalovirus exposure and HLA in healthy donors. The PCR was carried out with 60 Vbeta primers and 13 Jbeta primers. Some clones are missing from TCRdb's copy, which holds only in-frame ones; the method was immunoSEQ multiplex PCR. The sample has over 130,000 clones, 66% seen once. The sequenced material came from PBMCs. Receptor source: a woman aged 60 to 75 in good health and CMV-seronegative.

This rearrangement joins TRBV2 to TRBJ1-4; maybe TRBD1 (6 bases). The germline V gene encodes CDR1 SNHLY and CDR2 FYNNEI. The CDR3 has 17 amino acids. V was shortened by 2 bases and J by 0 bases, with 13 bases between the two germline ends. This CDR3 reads CASSEWGGGSTNEKLFF. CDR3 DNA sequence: TGTGCCAGCAGTGAATGGGGAGGGGGATCAACTAATGAAAAACTGTTTTTT. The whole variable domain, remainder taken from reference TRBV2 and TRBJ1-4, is EPEVTQTPSHQVTQMGQEVILRCVPISNHLYFYWYRQILGQKVEFLVSFYNNEISEKSEIFDDQFSVERPDGSNFTLKIRSTKLEDSAMYFCASSEWGGGSTNEKLFFGSGTQLSVL.

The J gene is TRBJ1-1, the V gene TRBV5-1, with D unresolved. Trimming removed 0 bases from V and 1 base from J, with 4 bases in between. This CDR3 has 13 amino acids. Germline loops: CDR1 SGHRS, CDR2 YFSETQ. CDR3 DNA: TGCGCCAGCAGCTTGGCGAGGAACACTGAAGCTTTCTTT. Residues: CASSLARNTEAFF.

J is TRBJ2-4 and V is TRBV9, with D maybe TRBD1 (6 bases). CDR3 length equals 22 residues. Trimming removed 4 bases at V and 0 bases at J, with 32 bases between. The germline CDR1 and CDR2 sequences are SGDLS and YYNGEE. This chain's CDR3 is CASSSGAERTWGPSLAKNIQYF. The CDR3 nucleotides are TGTGCCAGCAGCTCAGGGGCAGAGAGGACCTGGGGGCCCAGCCTAGCCAAAAACATTCAGTACTTC.

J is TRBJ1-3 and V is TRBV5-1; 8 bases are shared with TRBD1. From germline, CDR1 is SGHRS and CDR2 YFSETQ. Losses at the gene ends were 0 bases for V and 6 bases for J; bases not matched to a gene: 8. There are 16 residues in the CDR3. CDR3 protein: CASSLGQGAIENTIYF. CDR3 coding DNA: TGCGCCAGCAGCTTGGGGCAGGGGGCTATAGAAAACACCATATATTTT.

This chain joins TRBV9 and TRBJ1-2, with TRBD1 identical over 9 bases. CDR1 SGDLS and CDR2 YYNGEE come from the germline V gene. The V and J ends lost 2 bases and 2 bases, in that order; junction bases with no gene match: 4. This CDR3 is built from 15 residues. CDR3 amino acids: CASSVGQGKNYGYTF. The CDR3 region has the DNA TGTGCCAGCAGCGTGGGACAGGGAAAGAACTATGGCTACACCTTC.

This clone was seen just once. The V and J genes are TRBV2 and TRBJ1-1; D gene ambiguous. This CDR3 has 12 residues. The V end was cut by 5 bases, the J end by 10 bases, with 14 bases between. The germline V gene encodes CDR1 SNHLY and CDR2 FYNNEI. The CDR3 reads CASSPTRERAFF. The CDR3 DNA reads TGTGCCAGCAGTCCAACACGGGAAAGAGCTTTCTTT.

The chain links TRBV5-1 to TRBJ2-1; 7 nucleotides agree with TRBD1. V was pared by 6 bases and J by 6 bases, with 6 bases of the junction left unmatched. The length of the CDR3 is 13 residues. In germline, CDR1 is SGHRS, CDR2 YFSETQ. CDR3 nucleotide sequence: TGCGCCAGCAAAATAGACAGGGTCAATGAGCAGTTCTTC. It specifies CASKIDRVNEQFF.

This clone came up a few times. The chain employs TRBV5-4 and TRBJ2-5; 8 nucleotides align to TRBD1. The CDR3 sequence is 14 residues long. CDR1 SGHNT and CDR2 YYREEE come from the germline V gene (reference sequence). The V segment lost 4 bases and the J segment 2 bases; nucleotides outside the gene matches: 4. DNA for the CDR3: TGTGCCAGCAGCCCCCGGACAGGGCAAGAGACCCAGTACTTC. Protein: CASSPRTGQETQYF. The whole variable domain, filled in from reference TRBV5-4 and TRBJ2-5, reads ETGVTQSPTHLIKTRGQQVTLRCSSQSGHNTVSWYQQALGQGPQFIFQYYREEENGRGNFPPRFSGLQFPNYSSELNVNALELDDSALYLCASSPRTGQETQYFGPGTRLLVL.

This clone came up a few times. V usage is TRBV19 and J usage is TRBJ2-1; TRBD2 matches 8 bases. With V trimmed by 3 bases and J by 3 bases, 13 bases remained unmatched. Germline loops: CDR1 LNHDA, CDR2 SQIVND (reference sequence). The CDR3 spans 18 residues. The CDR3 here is CASSIRPISSGSYNEQFF. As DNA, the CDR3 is TGTGCCAGTAGTATTAGGCCAATCTCGAGCGGGAGCTACAATGAGCAGTTCTTC. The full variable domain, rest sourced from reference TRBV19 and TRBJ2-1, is DGGITQSPKYLFRKEGQNVTLSCEQNLNHDAMYWYRQDPGQGLRLIYYSQIVNDFQKGDIAEGYSVSREKKESFPLTVTSAQKNPTAFYLCASSIRPISSGSYNEQFFGPGTRLTVL.

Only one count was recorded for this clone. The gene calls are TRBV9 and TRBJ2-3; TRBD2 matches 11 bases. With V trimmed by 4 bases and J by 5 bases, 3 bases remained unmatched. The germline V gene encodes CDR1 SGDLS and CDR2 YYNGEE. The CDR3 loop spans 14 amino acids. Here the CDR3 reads CASSPGLAVDTQYF. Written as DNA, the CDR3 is TGTGCCAGCAGCCCGGGACTAGCGGTAGATACGCAGTATTTT.

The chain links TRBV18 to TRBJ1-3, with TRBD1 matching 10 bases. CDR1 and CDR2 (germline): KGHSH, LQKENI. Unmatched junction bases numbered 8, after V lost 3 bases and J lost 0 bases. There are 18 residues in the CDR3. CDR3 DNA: TGTGCCAGCTCACCCCCGCCGGGACAGGGGTTCTCTGGAAACACCATATATTTT. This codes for CASSPPPGQGFSGNTIYF.

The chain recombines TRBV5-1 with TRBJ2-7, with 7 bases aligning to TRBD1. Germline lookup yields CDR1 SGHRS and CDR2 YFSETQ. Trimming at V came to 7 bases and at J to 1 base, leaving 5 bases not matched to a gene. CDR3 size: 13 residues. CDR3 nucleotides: TGCGCCAGCTGTTGGGACAGTTCCTACGAGCAGTACTTC. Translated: CASCWDSSYEQYF. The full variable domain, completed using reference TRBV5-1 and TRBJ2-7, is KAGVTQTPRYLIKTRGQQVTLSCSPISGHRSVSWYQQTPGQGLQFLFEYFSETQRNKGNFPGRFSGRQFSNSRSEMNVSTLELGDSALYLCASCWDSSYEQYFGPGTRLTVT.

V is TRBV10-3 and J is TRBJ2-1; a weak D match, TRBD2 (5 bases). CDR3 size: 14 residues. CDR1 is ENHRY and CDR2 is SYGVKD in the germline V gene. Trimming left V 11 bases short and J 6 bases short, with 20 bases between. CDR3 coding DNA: TGTGCCGTCCTGAGGTCGGGAAATTCCAATGAGCAGTTCTTC. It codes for CAVLRSGNSNEQFF.

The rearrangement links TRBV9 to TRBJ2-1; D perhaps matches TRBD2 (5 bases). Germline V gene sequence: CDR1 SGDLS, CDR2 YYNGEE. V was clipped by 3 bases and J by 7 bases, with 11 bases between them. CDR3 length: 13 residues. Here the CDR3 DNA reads TGTGCCAGCAGCGCCACGGACTGGAATGAGCAGTTCTTC. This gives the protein CASSATDWNEQFF.